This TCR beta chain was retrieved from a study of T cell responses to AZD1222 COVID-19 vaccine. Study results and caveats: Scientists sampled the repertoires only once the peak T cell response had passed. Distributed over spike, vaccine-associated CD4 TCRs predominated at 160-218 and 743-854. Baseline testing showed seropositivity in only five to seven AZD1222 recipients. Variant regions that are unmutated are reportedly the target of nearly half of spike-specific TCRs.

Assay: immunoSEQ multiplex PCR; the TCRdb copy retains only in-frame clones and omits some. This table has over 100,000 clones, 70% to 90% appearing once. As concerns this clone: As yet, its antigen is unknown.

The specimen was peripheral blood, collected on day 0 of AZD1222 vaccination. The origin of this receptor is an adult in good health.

The CDR3 sequence is CASSETWFRYEQYF. The CDR3 bases are TGTGCCAGCAGTGAAACTTGGTTTAGGTACGAGCAGTACTTC. The rearrangement links TRBV6-1 to TRBJ2-7, with D uncertain. This CDR3 contains 14 residues. CDR1 and CDR2 (germline): MNHNS, SASEGT. With 2 bases removed from V and 4 bases from J, the gap between germline ends came to 12 bases.